This entry is about one T cell receptor (beta chain). Its cognate antigen is unknown. This entry belongs to a study of T cell responses to AZD1222 COVID-19 vaccine. Measured with immunoSEQ multiplex PCR; TCRdb has only the in-frame clones, and not every one. The repertoire includes 140,000 to 150,000 clones, roughly 92% of them detected once, and 1.7% sits in the top ten. Study-wide results and limits: The donor cohort was predominantly white British with a female majority, and clonal diversity may have been underestimated. The breadth and depth of Spike-specific TCRs increased once two AZD1222 doses had been given.

Source: peripheral blood, taken on day 0 of AZD1222 vaccination. The receptor comes from an adult in good health.

In nucleotides, the CDR3 is TGCGCCAGCAGCTTGAATGCGCAGGGTGCAACTAATGAAAAACTGTTTTTT. It encodes CASSLNAQGATNEKLFF. V usage is TRBV5-1 and J usage is TRBJ1-4; tentative D call: TRBD1 (5 bases). Looked up from germline, CDR1 is SGHRS and CDR2 is YFSETQ. The length of the CDR3 is 17 residues. V lost 1 base, J lost 0 bases, and 13 bases lay in between.